This T cell receptor (beta chain) came from a study of human T cells and chemical hapten exposure. Study-wide background: Upper back patch tests used 0.01% DPC, scored after 6 days.

A few counts support this clonotype. Specified time point: patch test 1, 2 weeks after DPC sensitization. Treatment here: therapeutic diphenylcyclopropenone sensitization with weekly scalp DPC. TCRdb independently ran MiXCR on the RACE reads; one entry per CDR3 protein. This sample carries about 120,000 distinct CDR3 sequences, around 15% of them seen once, and the ten largest clones take over 0.85%. Germline V gene lookup returns CDR1 LGHNA and CDR2 YSLEER. The germline V and J ends were trimmed by 5 bases and 5 bases, with 12 bases remaining between them. CDR3 size: 13 residues. The receptor's source is a man aged 18 to 35 with alopecia areata. Some clones in this sample may be carry-over from other donors' samples. The starting material was whole blood, obtained in connection with sensitization to the hapten diphenylcyclopropenone (DPC). This chain joins TRBV4-3 and TRBJ2-5, with D hard to call. CDR3 residues: CASSSRRSETQYF. Written as DNA, the CDR3 is TGCGCCAGCAGCTCACGACGATCCGAGACCCAGTACTTC.